This T cell receptor beta chain originates from a study of blood T cell repertoires in COVID-19. Study-level background: From the United States, Italy and Spain came samples of acute and convalescent COVID-19. Sources were T cells, B-cell-depleted T cells, or PBMCs; the material itself was cDNA or gDNA.

Sequenced by immunoSEQ multiplex PCR; TCRdb stores in-frame clones only, minus some. This sample has about 97,000 clones, with more than 75% found just once. This CDR3 has 15 amino acids. V was shortened by 4 bases and J by 10 bases, with 23 bases between the two germline ends. The germline CDR1 and CDR2 sequences are MNHEY and SVGEGT. The gene calls are TRBV6-2 or TRBV6-3 and TRBJ2-7; D may be TRBD1 (6 bases). The sequence was collected from a human donor in a cohort sampled during active COVID-19. Sequencing input: peripheral blood. The CDR3 loop is CASSLDRPDSTPQYF. For the CDR3, the DNA is TGTGCCAGCAGTTTAGACAGGCCCGACTCAACTCCACAGTACTTC.